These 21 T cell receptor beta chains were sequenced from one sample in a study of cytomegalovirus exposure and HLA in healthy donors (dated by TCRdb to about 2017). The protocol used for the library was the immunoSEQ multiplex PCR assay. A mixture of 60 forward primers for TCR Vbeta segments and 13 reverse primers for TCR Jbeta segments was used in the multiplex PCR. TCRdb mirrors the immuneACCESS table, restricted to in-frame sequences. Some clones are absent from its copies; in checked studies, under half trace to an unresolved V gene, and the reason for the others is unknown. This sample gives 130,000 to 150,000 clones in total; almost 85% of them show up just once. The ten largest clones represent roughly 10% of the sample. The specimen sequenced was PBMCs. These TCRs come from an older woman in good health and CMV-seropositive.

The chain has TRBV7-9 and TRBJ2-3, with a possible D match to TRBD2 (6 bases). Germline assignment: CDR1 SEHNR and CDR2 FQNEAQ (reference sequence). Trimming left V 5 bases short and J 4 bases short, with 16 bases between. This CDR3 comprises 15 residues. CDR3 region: CASSPDWGGADTQYF. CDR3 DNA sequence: TGTGCCAGCAGCCCGGACTGGGGAGGAGCAGATACGCAGTATTTT.

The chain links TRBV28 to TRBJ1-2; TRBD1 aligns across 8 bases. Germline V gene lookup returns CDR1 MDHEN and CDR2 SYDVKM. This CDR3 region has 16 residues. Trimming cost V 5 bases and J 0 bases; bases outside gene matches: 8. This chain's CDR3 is CASSLSLGQANYGYTF. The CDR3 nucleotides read TGTGCCAGCAGTCTCTCTCTGGGACAGGCTAACTATGGCTACACCTTC.

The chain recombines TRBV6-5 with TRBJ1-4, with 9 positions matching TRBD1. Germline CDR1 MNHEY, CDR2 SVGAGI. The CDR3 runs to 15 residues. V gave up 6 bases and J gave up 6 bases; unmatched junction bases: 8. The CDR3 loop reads CASRGTGTWDEKLFF. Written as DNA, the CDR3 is TGTGCCAGCAGGGGGACAGGGACATGGGATGAAAAACTGTTTTTT.

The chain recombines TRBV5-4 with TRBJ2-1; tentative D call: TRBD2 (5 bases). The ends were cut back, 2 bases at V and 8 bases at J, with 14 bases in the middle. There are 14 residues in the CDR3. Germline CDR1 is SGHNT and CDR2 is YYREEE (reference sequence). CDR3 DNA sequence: TGTGCCAGCAGCTTTGAGGGCGGGTCGGATGAGCAGTTCTTC. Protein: CASSFEGGSDEQFF.

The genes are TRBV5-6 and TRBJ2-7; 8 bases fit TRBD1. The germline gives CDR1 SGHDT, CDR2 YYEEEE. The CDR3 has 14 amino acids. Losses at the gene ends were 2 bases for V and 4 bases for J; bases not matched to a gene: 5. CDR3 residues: CASSFMDREYEQYF. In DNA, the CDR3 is TGTGCCAGCAGCTTCATGGACAGGGAGTACGAGCAGTACTTC.

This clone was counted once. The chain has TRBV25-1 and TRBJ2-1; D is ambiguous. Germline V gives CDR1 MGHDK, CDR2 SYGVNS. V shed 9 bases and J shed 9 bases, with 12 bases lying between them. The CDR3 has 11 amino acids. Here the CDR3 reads CASSRYLEQFF. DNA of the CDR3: TGTGCCAGTTCGAGGTATCTTGAGCAGTTCTTC.

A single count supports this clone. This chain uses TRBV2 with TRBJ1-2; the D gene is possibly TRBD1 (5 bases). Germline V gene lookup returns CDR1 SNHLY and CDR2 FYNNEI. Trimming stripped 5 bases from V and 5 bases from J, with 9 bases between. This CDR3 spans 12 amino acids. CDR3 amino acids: CASSNGGYGYTF. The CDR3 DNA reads TGTGCCAGCAGTAACGGGGGGTATGGCTACACCTTC.

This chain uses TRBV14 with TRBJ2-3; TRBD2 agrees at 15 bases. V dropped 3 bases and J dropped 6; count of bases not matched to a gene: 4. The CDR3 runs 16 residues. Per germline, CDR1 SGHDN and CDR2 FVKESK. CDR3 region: CASSQYGLAGGDTQYF. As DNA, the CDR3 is TGTGCCAGCAGCCAGTACGGACTAGCGGGAGGGGATACGCAGTATTTT.

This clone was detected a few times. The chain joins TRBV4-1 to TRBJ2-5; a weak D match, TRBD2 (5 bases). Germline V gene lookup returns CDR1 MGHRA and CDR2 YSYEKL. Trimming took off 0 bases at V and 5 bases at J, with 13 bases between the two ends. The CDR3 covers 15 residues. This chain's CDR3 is CASSQDPGNFETQYF. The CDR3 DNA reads TGCGCCAGCAGCCAAGATCCGGGAAATTTCGAGACCCAGTACTTC.

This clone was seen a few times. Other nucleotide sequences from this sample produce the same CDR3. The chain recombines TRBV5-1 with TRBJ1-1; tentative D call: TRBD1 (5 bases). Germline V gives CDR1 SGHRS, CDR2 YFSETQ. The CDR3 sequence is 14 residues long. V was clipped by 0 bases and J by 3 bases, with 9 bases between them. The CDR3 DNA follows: TGCGCCAGCAGCTTGGCCGGGGGTTACACTGAAGCTTTCTTT. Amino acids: CASSLAGGYTEAFF.

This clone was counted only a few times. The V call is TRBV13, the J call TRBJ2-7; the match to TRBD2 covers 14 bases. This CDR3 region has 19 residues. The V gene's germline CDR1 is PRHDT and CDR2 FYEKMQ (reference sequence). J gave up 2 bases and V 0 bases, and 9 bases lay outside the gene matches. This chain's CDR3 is CASSLGRPGLAGDTYEQYF. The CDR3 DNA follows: TGTGCCAGCAGCTTAGGCCGTCCGGGACTAGCGGGAGACACCTACGAGCAGTACTTC.

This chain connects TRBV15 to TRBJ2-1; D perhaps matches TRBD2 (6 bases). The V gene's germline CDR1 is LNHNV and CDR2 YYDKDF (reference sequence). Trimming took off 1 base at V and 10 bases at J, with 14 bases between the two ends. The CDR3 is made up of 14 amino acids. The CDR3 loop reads CATSRGTGREEQFF. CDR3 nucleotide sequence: TGTGCCACCAGCAGAGGGACTGGCCGGGAGGAGCAGTTCTTC.

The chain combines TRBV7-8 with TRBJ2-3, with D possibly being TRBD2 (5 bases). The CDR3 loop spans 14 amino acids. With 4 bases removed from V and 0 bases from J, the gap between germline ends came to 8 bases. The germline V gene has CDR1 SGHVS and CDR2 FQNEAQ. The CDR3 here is CASSSGGSTDTQYF. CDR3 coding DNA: TGTGCCAGCAGCTCCGGCGGGAGCACAGATACGCAGTATTTT.

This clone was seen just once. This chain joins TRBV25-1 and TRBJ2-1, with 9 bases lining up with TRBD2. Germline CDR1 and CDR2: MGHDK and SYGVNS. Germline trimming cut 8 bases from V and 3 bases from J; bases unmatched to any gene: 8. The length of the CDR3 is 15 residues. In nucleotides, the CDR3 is TGTGCCAGCCAGCTAGCGGGATCCGTCTACAATGAGCAGTTCTTC. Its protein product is CASQLAGSVYNEQFF.

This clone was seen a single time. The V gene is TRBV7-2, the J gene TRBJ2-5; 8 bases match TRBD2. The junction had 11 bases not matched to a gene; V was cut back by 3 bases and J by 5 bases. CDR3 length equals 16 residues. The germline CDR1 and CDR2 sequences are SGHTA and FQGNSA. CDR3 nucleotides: TGTGCCAGCAGCTTTAGGACTAGCAGAGGTCGCGAGACCCAGTACTTC. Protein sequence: CASSFRTSRGRETQYF.

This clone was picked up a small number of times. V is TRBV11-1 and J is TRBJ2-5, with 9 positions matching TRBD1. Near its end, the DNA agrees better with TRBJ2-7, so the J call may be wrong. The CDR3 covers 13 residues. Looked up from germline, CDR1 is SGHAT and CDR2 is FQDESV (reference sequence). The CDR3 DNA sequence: TGTGCCAGCAGCCGGGACAGGGCCTACGAGCAGTACTTC. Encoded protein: CASSRDRAYEQYF.

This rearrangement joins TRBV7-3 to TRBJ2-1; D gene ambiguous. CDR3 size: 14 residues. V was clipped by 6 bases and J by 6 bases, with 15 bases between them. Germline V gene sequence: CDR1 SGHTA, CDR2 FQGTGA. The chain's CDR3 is CASSSIPASNEQFF. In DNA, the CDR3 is TGTGCCAGCAGTTCAATTCCCGCGAGCAATGAGCAGTTCTTC.

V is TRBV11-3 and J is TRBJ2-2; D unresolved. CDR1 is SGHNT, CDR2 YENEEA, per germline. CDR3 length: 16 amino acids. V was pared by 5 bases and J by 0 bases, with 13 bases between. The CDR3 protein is CASSPSGLSNTGELFF. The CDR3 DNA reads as TGTGCCAGCAGCCCTTCAGGCCTTTCGAACACCGGGGAGCTGTTTTTT.

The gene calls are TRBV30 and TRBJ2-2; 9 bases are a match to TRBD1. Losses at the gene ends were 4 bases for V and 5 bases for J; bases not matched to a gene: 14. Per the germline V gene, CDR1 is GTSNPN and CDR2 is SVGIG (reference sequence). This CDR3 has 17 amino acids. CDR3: CAWTRRDRDGLTGELFF. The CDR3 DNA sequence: TGTGCCTGGACCCGCCGGGACAGGGACGGTTTAACCGGGGAGCTGTTTTTT.

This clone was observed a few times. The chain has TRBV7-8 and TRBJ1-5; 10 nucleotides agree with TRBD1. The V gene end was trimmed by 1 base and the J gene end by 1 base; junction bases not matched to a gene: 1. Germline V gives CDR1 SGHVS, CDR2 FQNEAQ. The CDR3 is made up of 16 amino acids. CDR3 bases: TGTGCCAGCAGCTTAGGACAGGGGGCGAGCAATCAGCCCCAGCATTTT. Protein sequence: CASSLGQGASNQPQHF.

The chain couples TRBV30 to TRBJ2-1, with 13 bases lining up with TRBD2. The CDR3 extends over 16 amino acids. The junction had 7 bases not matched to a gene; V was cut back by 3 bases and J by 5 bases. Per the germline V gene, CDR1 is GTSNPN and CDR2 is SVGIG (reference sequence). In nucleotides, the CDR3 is TGTGCCTGGAGCCATGGGACTAGCGGGGCGAACAATGAGCAGTTCTTC. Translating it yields CAWSHGTSGANNEQFF.